This T cell receptor beta chain originates from a study of response to subunit inactivated influenza vaccine. Each CDR3 protein is one row after TCRdb ran MiXCR on the RT-PCR reads. Altogether roughly 700,000 distinct CDR3 sequences are present, about 15% being singletons, with the ten largest covering around 7%. In this sample, this clonotype turned up a few times. The CDR3 is 14 residues long. The ends lost 8 bases at V and 2 bases at J; junction bases unmatched: 4. Germline CDR1 reads LNHDA; CDR2 reads SQIVND (reference sequence). The genes are TRBV19 and TRBJ2-3, with 10 nucleotides matching TRBD1. The source is a man between 50 and 59 years old who received an inactivated influenza vaccine. The material was PBMCs from blood, obtained around two weeks before vaccination. This chain's CDR3 is CASRGTGDTDTQYF. The CDR3 nucleotides are TGTGCCAGTCGAGGGACAGGGGACACAGATACGCAGTATTTT. Full variable domain (outside the CDR3, taken from reference TRBV19 and TRBJ2-3): DGGITQSPKYLFRKEGQNVTLSCEQNLNHDAMYWYRQDPGQGLRLIYYSQIVNDFQKGDIAEGYSVSREKKESFPLTVTSAQKNPTAFYLCASRGTGDTDTQYFGPGTRLTVL.